This T cell receptor (beta chain) was identified in a study of identifying expanded T cells in peripheral blood. Points from the study as a whole: Variance in clone template counts between approximately two-week samples significantly increased with total template count across all healthy donors. Over two and four weeks, about 15 and 19 clones changed, versus around 1.3 between replicates.

A remark on this clone: Its antigen is as yet unknown.

Germline loops: CDR1 MGHRA, CDR2 YSYEKL. Trimming removed 4 bases from V and 10 bases from J, with 14 bases in between. The CDR3 is 14 amino acids. Generated by immunoSEQ multiplex PCR, the TCRdb table keeps only in-frame clones and is missing some. The table has about 120,000 clones, 75% to 90% seen once. The receptor's source is a person aged 18 to 69 in good health. The rearrangement links TRBV4-1 to TRBJ1-6; the D gene is possibly TRBD1 (6 bases). Sequencing was done on a sample of blood. The DNA for the CDR3 is TGCGCCAGCAGCCCAAAGGAAGGGGGATCACCCCTCCACTTT. This codes for CASSPKEGGSPLHF.